The entry that follows covers one TCR beta chain sequence. The method was immunoSEQ multiplex PCR; TCRdb's version includes in-frame clones alone and lacks a portion of them. The profile covers around 72,000 clones, with approximately 88% appearing a single time and around 29% taken by the ten largest. CDR1 is SNHLY and CDR2 is FYNNEI in the germline V gene. V dropped 4 bases and J dropped 1 base, with 11 bases sitting between them. The CDR3 runs to 16 residues. The source of the sample is a study of blood T cell repertoires in COVID-19. The clonotype originates from a man aged 45 to 65 with acute or convalescent COVID-19. Sequences were obtained from peripheral blood. The rearrangement joins TRBV2 to TRBJ2-6, with D unresolved. CDR3 DNA sequence: TGTGCCAGCAGTGTTTATTGGCAGTCTGGGGCCAACGTCCTGACTTTC. Translated, it gives CASSVYWQSGANVLTF.